This T cell receptor beta chain stems from a study of vaccination and CD4 T cells after COVID-19. This clonotype was counted only a few times. What it binds is unknown. Treatment: approximately 9-day PBMC culture with coronavirus spike peptide pools or control peptides (ViraFEST assay). Trimming stripped 2 bases from V and 6 bases from J, with 5 bases between. Germline V CDR1 and CDR2: SEHNR, FQNEAQ (reference sequence). There are 11 residues in the CDR3. The Oncomine TCR Beta short-read assay was applied to DNA of cultured CD4+ T cells. Via MiXCR, TCRdb re-called the PCR reads, giving one row per CDR3 protein. The table has approximately 11,000 distinct CDR3 sequences, approximately 40% seen once.

This TCR was recovered from a human donor who had recovered from COVID-19. Here the sequenced sample was CD4+ T cells from blood, cultured in vitro, taken after SARS-CoV-2 vaccination. This chain links TRBV7-9 with TRBJ2-7; D unclear. CDR3 coding DNA: TGTGCCAGCAGCTTAAGTTCCGAGCAGTACTTC. As protein: CASSLSSEQYF.